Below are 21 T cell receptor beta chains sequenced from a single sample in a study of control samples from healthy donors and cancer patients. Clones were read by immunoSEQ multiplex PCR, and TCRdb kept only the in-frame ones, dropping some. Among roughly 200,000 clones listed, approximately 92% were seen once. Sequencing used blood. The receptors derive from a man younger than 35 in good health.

The CDR3 DNA is TGTGCCATATCAGGGTCCCGGGTAGGAGATTCACCCCTCCACTTT. Translation gives CAISGSRVGDSPLHF. The chain uses TRBV14 and TRBJ1-6; D might be TRBD1 (5 bases). Germline V CDR1 and CDR2: SGHDN, FVKESK. This CDR3 region has 15 residues. The ends were cut back, 10 bases at V and 8 bases at J, with 21 bases in the middle.

DNA for the CDR3: TGTGCCAGCAGCTTAAGGGCAGGGGCAGATACGCAGTATTTT. Amino acids: CASSLRAGADTQYF. This chain connects TRBV7-6 to TRBJ2-3; maybe TRBD1 (6 bases). V dropped 2 bases and J dropped 4 bases, with 10 bases sitting between them. This CDR3 has 14 residues. Germline lookup yields CDR1 SGHVS and CDR2 FNYEAQ.

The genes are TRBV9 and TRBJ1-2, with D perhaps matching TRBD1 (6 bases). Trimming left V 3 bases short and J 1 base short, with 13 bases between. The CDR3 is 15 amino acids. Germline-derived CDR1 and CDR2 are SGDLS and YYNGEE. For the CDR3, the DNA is TGTGCCAGCAGCGAGGGAACAGGGAATAACTATGGCTACACCTTC. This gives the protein CASSEGTGNNYGYTF.

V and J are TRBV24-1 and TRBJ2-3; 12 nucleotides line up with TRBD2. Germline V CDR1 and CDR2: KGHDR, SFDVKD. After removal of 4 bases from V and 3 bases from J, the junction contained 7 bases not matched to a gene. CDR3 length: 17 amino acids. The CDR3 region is CATSDKTSGGITDTQYF. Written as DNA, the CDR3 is TGTGCCACCAGTGACAAGACTAGCGGGGGAATAACAGATACGCAGTATTTT.

For the CDR3, the DNA is TGTGCCAGCAGTCAACGGTCCACTAATTCACCCCTCCACTTT. The encoded protein is CASSQRSTNSPLHF. This chain uses TRBV6-5 with TRBJ1-6, with no clear D. In germline, CDR1 is MNHEY, CDR2 SVGAGI. This CDR3 has 14 amino acids. V was trimmed by 5 bases and J by 6 bases, leaving 11 bases between them.

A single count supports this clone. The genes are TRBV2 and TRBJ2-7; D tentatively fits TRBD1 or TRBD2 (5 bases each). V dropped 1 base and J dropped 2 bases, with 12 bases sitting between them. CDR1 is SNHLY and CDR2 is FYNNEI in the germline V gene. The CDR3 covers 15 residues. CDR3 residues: CASSEGDGSTYEQYF. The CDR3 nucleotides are TGTGCCAGCAGTGAAGGGGACGGAAGCACCTACGAGCAGTACTTC.

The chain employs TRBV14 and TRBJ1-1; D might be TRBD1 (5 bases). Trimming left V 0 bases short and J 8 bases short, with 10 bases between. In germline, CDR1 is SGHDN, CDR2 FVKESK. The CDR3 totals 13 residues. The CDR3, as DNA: TGTGCCAGCAGCCAAGATTGGAGACAGGAAGCTTTCTTT. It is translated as CASSQDWRQEAFF.

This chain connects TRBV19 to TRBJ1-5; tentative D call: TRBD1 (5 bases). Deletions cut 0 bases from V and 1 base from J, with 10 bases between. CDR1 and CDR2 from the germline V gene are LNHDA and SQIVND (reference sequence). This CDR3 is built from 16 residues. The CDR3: CASSIEGGRSNQPQHF. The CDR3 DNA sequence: TGTGCCAGTAGTATAGAGGGGGGGAGAAGCAATCAGCCCCAGCATTTT.

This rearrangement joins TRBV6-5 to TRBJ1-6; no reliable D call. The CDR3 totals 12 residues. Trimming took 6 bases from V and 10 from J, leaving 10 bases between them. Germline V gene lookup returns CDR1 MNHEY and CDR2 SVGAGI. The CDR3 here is CASSSGSSPLHF. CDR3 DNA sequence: TGTGCCAGCAGCTCGGGATCATCACCCCTCCACTTT.

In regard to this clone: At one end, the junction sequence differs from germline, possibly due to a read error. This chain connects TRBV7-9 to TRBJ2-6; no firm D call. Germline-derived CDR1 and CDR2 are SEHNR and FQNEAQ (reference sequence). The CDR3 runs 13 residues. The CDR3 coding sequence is TGTGCCAGCACCTTATCTGGGGCCAACGTCCTGACTTTC. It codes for CASTLSGANVLTF.

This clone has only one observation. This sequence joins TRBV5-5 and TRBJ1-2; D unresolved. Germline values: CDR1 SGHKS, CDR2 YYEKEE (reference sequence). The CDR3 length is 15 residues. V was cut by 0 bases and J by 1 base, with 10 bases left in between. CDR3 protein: CASSLEGDLNYGYTF. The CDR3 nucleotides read TGTGCCAGCAGCTTGGAAGGCGACCTTAACTATGGCTACACCTTC. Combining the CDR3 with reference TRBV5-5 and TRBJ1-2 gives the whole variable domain DAGVTQSPTHLIKTRGQQVTLRCSPISGHKSVSWYQQVLGQGPQFIFQYYEKEERGRGNFPDRFSARQFPNYSSELNVNALLLGDSALYLCASSLEGDLNYGYTFGSGTRLTVV.

CDR3 region: CASSKALPRGGNEQFF. The CDR3 region has the DNA TGTGCCAGCAGCAAAGCTCTACCCCGGGGGGGCAATGAGCAGTTCTTC. V usage is TRBV21-1 and J usage is TRBJ2-1; TRBD2 was called by the table and not checked on the DNA. TRBV21-1 is described as a pseudogene. The CDR3 is 16 residues long.

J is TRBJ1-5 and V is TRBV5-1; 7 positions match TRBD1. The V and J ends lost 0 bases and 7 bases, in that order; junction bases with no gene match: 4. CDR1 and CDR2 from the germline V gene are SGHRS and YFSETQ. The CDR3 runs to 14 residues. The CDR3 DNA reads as TGCGCCAGCAGCTTGGGACAGGGATCGCAGCCCCAGCATTTT. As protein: CASSLGQGSQPQHF. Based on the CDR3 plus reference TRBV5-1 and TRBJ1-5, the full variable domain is KAGVTQTPRYLIKTRGQQVTLSCSPISGHRSVSWYQQTPGQGLQFLFEYFSETQRNKGNFPGRFSGRQFSNSRSEMNVSTLELGDSALYLCASSLGQGSQPQHFGDGTRLSIL.

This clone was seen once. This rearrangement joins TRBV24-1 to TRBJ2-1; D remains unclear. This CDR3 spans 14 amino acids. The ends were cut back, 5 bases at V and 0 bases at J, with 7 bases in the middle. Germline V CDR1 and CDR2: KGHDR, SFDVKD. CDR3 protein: CATSVAASYNEQFF. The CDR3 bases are TGTGCCACCAGTGTCGCAGCCTCCTACAATGAGCAGTTCTTC.

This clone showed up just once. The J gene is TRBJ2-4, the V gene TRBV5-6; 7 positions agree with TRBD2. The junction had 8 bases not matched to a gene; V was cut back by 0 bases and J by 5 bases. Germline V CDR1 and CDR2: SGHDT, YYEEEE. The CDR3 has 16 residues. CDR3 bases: TGTGCCAGCAGCTTGGTGGCAGGGACTACTCAAAACATTCAGTACTTC. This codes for CASSLVAGTTQNIQYF.

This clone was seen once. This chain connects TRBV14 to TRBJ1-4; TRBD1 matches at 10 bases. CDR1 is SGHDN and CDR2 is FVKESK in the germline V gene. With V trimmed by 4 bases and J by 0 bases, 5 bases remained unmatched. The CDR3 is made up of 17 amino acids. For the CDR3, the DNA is TGTGCCAGCAGCCCCGGGGACAGGGGTGCAACTAATGAAAAACTGTTTTTT. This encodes CASSPGDRGATNEKLFF.

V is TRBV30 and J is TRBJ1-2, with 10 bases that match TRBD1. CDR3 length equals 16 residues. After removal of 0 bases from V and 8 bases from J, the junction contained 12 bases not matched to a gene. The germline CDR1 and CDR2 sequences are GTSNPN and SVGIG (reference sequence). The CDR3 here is CAWSVLPGQGTKGYTF. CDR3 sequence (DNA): TGTGCCTGGAGTGTCCTACCGGGACAGGGGACGAAGGGCTACACCTTC.

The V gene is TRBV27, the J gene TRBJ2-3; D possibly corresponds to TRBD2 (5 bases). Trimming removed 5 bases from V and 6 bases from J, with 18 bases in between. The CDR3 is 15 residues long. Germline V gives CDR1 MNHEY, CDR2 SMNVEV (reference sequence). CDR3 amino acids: CASSPRSGGWDTQYF. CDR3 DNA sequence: TGTGCCAGCAGTCCTCGGAGTGGAGGTTGGGATACGCAGTATTTT.

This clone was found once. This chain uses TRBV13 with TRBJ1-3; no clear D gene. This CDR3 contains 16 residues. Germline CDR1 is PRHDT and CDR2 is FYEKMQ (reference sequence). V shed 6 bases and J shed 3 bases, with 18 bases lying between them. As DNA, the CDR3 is TGTGCCAGCAGTCCCGTACCTAAGAATGTTGGAAACACCATATATTTT. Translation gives CASSPVPKNVGNTIYF.

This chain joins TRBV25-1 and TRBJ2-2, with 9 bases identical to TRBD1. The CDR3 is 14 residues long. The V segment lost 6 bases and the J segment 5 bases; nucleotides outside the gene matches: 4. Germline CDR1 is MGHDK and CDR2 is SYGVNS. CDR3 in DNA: TGTGCCAGCAGACGGACAGGGGCGACCGGGGAGCTGTTTTTT. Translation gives CASRRTGATGELFF.

CDR3 in amino acids: CASSLDPSYEQYF. CDR3 sequence (DNA): TGCGCCAGCAGCTTGGATCCCAGCTACGAGCAGTACTTC. The chain joins TRBV5-1 to TRBJ2-7; unclear D gene. V lost 0 bases and J lost 3, with 7 bases in between. Germline CDR1 and CDR2: SGHRS and YFSETQ. The CDR3 totals 13 residues.